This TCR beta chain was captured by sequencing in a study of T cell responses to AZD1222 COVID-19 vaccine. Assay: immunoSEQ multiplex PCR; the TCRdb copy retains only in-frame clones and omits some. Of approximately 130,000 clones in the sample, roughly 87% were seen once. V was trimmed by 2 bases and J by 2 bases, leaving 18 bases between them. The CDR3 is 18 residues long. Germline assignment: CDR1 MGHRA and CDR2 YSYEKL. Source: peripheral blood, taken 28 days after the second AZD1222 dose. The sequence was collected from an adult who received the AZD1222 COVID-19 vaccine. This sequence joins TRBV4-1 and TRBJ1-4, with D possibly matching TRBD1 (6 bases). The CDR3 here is CASSQPTGPRSTNEKLFF. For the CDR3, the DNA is TGCGCCAGCAGCCAACCGACAGGCCCCCGAAGTACTAATGAAAAACTGTTTTTT.